This T cell receptor beta chain is drawn from a study of neurological immune-mediated disorders. General study findings and limits: None of the CDR3 amino acid sequences found in expanded clones was shared across subjects. This suggests that the TCR-beta repertoires were private in all groups.

cDNA synthesis was performed by 5'RACE with 10-nucleotide random UMIs. Whenever a sequencing run was performed, it yielded over 170 million TCR-beta sequences from 15-18 subjects. TCRdb re-derived calls from the 5' RACE reads in MiXCR, one entry per CDR3 protein. The sample lists 84,000 or so distinct CDR3 sequences; 10% were seen once. This clonotype came up many times. Its matching antigen is unknown. This CDR3 region has 15 residues. Trimming shortened V by 1 base and J by 3 bases, and 13 bases separated the two germline ends. CDR1 SEHNR and CDR2 FQNEAQ come from the germline V gene (reference sequence).

Sequencing was done on a sample of PBMCs. The rearrangement links TRBV7-9 to TRBJ2-7; possible D gene TRBD1, 6 bases. This TCR was recovered from a middle-aged man in good health. The chain's CDR3 is CASSLVGQSDYEQYF. In nucleotides, the CDR3 is TGTGCCAGCAGCTTAGTTGGACAGTCAGACTACGAGCAGTACTTC.